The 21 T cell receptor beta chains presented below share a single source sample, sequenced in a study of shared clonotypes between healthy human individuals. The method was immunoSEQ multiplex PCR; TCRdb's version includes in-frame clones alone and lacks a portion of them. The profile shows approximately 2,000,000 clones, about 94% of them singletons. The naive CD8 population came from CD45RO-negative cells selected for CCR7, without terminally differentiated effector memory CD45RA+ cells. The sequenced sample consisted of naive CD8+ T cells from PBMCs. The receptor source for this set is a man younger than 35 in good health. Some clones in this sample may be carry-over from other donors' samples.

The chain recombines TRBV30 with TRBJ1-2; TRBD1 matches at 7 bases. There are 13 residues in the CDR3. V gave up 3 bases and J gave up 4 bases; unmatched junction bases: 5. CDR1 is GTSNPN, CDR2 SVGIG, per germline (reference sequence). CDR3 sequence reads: CAWRLTGTYGYTF. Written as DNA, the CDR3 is TGTGCCTGGAGGCTGACAGGGACCTATGGCTACACCTTC.

This CDR3 is CASSPKWGALEQYF. As DNA, the CDR3 is TGTGCCAGCAGTCCGAAATGGGGGGCGCTCGAGCAGTACTTC. This rearrangement joins TRBV28 to TRBJ2-7; D may match TRBD1 or TRBD2 (6 bases each). CDR3 length: 14 amino acids. V lost 5 bases and J lost 6, with 17 bases in between. The germline CDR1 and CDR2 sequences are MDHEN and SYDVKM.

This CDR3 is CASSWASGNTDTQYF. CDR3 nucleotides: TGTGCCAGCAGTTGGGCTAGCGGGAACACAGATACGCAGTATTTT. This chain joins TRBV27 and TRBJ2-3, with 9 bases identical to TRBD2. Germline V gene sequence: CDR1 MNHEY, CDR2 SMNVEV (reference sequence). The CDR3 consists of 15 residues. The V gene end was trimmed by 4 bases and the J gene end by 2 bases; junction bases not matched to a gene: 4.

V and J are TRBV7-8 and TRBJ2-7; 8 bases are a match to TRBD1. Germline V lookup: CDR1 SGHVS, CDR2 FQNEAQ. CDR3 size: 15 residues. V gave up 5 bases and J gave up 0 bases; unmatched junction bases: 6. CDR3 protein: CASSTGTGSSYEQYF. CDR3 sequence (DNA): TGTGCCAGCAGCACAGGGACAGGCTCCTCCTACGAGCAGTACTTC.

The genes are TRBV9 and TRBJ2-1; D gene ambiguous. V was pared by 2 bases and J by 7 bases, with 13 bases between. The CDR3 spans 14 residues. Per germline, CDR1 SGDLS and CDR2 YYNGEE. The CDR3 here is CASSVDWKQNEQFF. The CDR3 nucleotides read TGTGCCAGCAGCGTCGACTGGAAACAGAATGAGCAGTTCTTC.

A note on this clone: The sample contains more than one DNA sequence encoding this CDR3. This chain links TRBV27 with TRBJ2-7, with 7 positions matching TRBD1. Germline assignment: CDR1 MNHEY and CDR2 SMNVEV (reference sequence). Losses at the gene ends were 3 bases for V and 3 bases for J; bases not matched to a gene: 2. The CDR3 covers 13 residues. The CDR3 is CASSLGTDYEQYF. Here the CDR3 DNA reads TGTGCCAGCAGTTTGGGGACAGACTACGAGCAGTACTTC.

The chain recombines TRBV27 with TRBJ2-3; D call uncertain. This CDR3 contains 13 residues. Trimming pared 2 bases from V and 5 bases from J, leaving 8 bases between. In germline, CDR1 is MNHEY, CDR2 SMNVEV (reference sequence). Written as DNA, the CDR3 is TGTGCCAGCAGTTTACAAGAAGGAGATACGCAGTATTTT. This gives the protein CASSLQEGDTQYF.

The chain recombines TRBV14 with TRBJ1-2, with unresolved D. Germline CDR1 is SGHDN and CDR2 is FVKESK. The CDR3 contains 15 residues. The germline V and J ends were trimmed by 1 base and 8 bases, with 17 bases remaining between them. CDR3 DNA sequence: TGTGCCAGCAGCCAAGTGTCCAGTTACGGAGGAGGCTACACCTTC. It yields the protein CASSQVSSYGGGYTF.

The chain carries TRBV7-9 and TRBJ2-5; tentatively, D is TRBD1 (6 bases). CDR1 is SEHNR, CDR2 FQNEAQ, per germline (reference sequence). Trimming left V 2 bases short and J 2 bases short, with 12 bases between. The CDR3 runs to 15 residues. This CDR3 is CASSLSRQVQETQYF. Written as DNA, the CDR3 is TGTGCCAGCAGCTTAAGTAGACAGGTTCAAGAGACCCAGTACTTC.

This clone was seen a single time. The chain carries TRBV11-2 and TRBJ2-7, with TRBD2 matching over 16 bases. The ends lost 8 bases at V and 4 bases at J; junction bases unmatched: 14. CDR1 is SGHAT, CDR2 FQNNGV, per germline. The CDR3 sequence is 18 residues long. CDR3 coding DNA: TGTGCCAGCGGAACAGGGGGACTAGCGGGAGGGCTTAAGTACGAGCAGTACTTC. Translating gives CASGTGGLAGGLKYEQYF.

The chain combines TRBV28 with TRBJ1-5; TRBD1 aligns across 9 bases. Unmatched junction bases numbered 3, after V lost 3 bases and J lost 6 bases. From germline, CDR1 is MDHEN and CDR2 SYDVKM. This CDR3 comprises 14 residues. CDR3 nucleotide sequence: TGTGCCAGCAGTTTGACAGGGGGACCTCAGCCCCAGCATTTT. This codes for CASSLTGGPQPQHF.

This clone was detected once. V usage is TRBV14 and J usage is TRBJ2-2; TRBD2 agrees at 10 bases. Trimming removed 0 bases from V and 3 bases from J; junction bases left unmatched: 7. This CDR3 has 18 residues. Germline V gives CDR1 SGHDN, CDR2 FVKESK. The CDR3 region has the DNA TGTGCCAGCAGCCAAGAGCTAGCGGGGGCCTGGGACACCGGGGAGCTGTTTTTT. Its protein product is CASSQELAGAWDTGELFF. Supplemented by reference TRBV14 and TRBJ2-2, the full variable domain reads EAGVTQFPSHSVIEKGQTVTLRCDPISGHDNLYWYRRVMGKEIKFLLHFVKESKQDESGMPNNRFLAERTGGTYSTLKVQPAELEDSGVYFCASSQELAGAWDTGELFFGEGSRLTVL.

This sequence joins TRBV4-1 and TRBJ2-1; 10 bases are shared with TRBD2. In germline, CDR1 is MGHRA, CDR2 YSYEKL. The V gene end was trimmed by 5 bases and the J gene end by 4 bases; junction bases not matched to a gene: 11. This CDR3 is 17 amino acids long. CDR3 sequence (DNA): TGCGCCAGCAGCTTCGACCCGGCTAGCGGGAGATACAATGAGCAGTTCTTC. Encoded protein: CASSFDPASGRYNEQFF.

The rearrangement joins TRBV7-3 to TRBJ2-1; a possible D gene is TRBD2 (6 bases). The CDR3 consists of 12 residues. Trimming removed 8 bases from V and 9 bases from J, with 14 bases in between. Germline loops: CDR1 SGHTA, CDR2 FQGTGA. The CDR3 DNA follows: TGTGCCAGCGGCCCCCCCGGGGGTGAGCAGTTCTTC. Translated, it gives CASGPPGGEQFF.

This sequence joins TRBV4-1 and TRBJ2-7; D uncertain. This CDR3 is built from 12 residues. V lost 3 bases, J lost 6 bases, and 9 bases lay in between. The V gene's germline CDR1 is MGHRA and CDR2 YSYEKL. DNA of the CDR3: TGCGCCAGCAGCCACACGGGCCGCGAGCAGTACTTC. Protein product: CASSHTGREQYF.

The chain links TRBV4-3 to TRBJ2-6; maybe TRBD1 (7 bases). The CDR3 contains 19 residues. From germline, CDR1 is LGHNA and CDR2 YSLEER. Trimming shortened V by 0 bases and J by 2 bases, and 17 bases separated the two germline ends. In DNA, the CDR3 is TGCGCCAGCAGCCAAGATCTTCTGGCAGGGGGGACTGGGGCCAACGTCCTGACTTTC. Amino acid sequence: CASSQDLLAGGTGANVLTF.

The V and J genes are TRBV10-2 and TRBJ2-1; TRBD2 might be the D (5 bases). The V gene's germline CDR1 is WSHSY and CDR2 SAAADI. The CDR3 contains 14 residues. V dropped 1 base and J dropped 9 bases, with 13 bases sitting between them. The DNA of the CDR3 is TGCGCCAGCAGTGAGTTCGTGGCGGGCCGTGAGCAGTTCTTC. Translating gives CASSEFVAGREQFF.

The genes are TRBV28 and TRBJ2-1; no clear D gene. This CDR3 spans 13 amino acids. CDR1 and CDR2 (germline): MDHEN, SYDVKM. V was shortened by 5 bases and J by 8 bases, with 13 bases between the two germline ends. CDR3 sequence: CASSPLRNDEQFF. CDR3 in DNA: TGTGCCAGCAGTCCCCTCCGCAACGATGAGCAGTTCTTC.

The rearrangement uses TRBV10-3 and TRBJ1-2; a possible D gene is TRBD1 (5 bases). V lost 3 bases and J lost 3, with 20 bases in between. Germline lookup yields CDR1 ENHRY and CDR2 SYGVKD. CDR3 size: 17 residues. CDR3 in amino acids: CAISDQTGALSHYGYTF. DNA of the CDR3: TGTGCCATCAGTGATCAGACCGGGGCTCTAAGCCACTATGGCTACACCTTC.

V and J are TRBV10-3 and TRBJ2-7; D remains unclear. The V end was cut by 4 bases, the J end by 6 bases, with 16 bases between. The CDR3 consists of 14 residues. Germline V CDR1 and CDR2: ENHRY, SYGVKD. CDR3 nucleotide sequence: TGTGCCATCAGTGGCCAGCCTTACATTTCCGAGCAGTACTTC. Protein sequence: CAISGQPYISEQYF.

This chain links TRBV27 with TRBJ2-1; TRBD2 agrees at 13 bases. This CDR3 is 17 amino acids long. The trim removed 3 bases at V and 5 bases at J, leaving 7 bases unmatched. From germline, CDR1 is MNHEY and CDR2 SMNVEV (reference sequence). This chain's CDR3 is CASSFIGTSGIDNEQFF. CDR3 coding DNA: TGTGCCAGCAGTTTTATCGGGACTAGCGGGATTGACAATGAGCAGTTCTTC.